A single sample gave rise to the 13 T cell receptor beta chains below, sequenced in a study of T cells in women clearing cervical HPV infection. Produced via immunoSEQ multiplex PCR; TCRdb's table is partial and in-frame only. The sample table sets out 20,000 to 25,000 clones. The sequencing input was blood buffy coat. These receptors came from a woman aged 18 to 75 with a cervical HPV16 infection that either progressed to CIN3+ or cleared (not recorded which).

Remarks on this clone: The observed sequence ends 3 residues before the CDR3 terminus, with the missing tail filled in from the germline J gene. The chain joins TRBV2 to TRBJ1-6; D is perhaps TRBD1 (5 bases). V gave up 2 bases and J gave up 0 bases, with 11 bases separating them. This CDR3 comprises 17 residues. Germline V gives CDR1 SNHLY, CDR2 FYNNEI. The CDR3 is CASSETQGDSYNSPLHF. CDR3 DNA (partial): TGTGCCAGCAGTGAAACTCAGGGAGACTCCTATAATTCACCC. Together with reference TRBV2 and TRBJ1-6, the CDR3 gives the full variable domain: EPEVTQTPSHQVTQMGQEVILRCVPISNHLYFYWYRQILGQKVEFLVSFYNNEISEKSEIFDDQFSVERPDGSNFTLKIRSTKLEDSAMYFCASSETQGDSYNSPLHFGNGTRLTVT.

Comment on this clone: Read sequence stops 3 residues before the CDR3 end, and the germline J gene provides the missing end. This rearrangement joins TRBV11-3 to TRBJ1-4, with D unclear. The V end was cut by 5 bases, the J end by 3 bases, with 13 bases between. The CDR3 sequence is 15 residues long. Looked up from germline, CDR1 is SGHNT and CDR2 is YENEEA. Incomplete CDR3 DNA: TGTGCCAGCAGCCCGCGACAAGTAGCTAATGAAAAA. Translating it yields CASSPRQVANEK. In full, the CDR3 is CASSPRQVANEKLFF.

In regard to this clone: The read ends 3 residues shy of where the CDR3 ends; the end is completed using the germline J gene. The rearrangement uses TRBV6-1 and TRBJ1-4; D is ambiguous. The germline V and J ends were trimmed by 0 bases and 8 bases, with 7 bases remaining between them. The CDR3 sequence is 13 residues long. Germline V gene data show CDR1 as MNHNS and CDR2 as SASEGT. CDR3: CASSEAQGEKLFF. CDR3 bases read: TGTGCCAGCAGTGAAGCGCAAGGGGAAAAA.

About this clone: The read terminates 3 residues ahead of where the CDR3 ends, so the germline J gene completes it. This chain connects TRBV19 to TRBJ2-7; TRBD2 agrees at 11 bases. This CDR3 contains 15 residues. Germline V gives CDR1 LNHDA, CDR2 SQIVND (reference sequence). The ends lost 4 bases at V and 2 bases at J; junction bases unmatched: 4. Partial CDR3 DNA: TGTGCCAGTAGTACTATGACTAGCGGGGCCTACGAG. The encoded protein is CASSTMTSGAYE. The CDR3 in its entirety is CASSTMTSGAYEQYF.

With regard to this clone: From the germline J gene comes the end of the CDR3, since the read stops 3 residues before it. The rearrangement links TRBV6-4 to TRBJ1-4; TRBD1 agrees at 8 bases. Germline CDR1 MRHNA, CDR2 SNTAGT. The CDR3 consists of 16 residues. The part of the CDR3 DNA that was read is TGTGCCACCTCCGGGACAGGCCTCTCTGGGGCCAACGTA. Its protein is CATSGTGLSGANV. The whole CDR3 protein reads CATSGTGLSGANVLFF.

Regarding this clone: The CDR3 extends 3 residues past the end of the read, so its final part is completed from the germline J gene. The rearrangement links TRBV19 to TRBJ1-1; a possible D gene is TRBD1 (6 bases). With 4 bases removed from V and 4 bases from J, the gap between germline ends came to 25 bases. The CDR3 consists of 18 residues. CDR1 LNHDA and CDR2 SQIVND come from the germline V gene (reference sequence). Partial CDR3 DNA: TGTGCCAGTAGTACCCACCCAAATCATTGGACAGAAAGCACTGAA. This encodes CASSTHPNHWTESTE. The full CDR3 protein reads CASSTHPNHWTESTEAFF. Complete variable domain (other parts from reference TRBV19 and TRBJ1-1): DGGITQSPKYLFRKEGQNVTLSCEQNLNHDAMYWYRQDPGQGLRLIYYSQIVNDFQKGDIAEGYSVSREKKESFPLTVTSAQKNPTAFYLCASSTHPNHWTESTEAFFGQGTRLTVV.

As regards this clone: The read finishes 3 residues shy of the CDR3 end, and the germline J gene is used to complete it. The V call is TRBV18, the J call TRBJ2-3; 9 bases map to TRBD1. The length of the CDR3 is 15 residues. Germline-derived CDR1 and CDR2 are KGHSH and LQKENI. CDR3 residues: CASSPPTGGGGTQYF. The sequenced CDR3 bases are TGTGCCAGCTCACCCCCCACAGGGGGCGGTGGGACG.

Concerning this clone itself: The read falls 3 residues short of the CDR3 end, and the missing part is taken from the germline J gene. The genes are TRBV20-1 and TRBJ2-7, with D perhaps matching TRBD1 (5 bases). This CDR3 comprises 12 residues. The V end was cut by 6 bases, the J end by 4 bases, with 13 bases between. The germline CDR1 and CDR2 sequences are DFQATT and SNEGSKA (reference sequence). Here the CDR3 reads CSAESDSYEQYF. The sequenced CDR3 bases are TGCAGTGCCGAGTCCGACAGTTACGAG.

In regard to this clone: The CDR3 end lies 3 residues beyond the end of the read and is filled in from the germline J gene. This sequence joins TRBV7-9 and TRBJ2-7; D uncertain. Germline V gives CDR1 SEHNR, CDR2 FQNEAQ (reference sequence). This CDR3 region has 11 residues. V was clipped by 3 bases and J by 5 bases, with 5 bases between them. The covered CDR3 bases are TGTGCCAGCAGCTTCTTTGACGAG. Translating it yields CASSFFDE. The complete CDR3 protein is CASSFFDEQYF.

A remark on this clone: The read falls 3 residues short of the CDR3 end, and the missing part is taken from the germline J gene. The chain joins TRBV19 to TRBJ1-2, with D unresolved. Germline-derived CDR1 and CDR2 are LNHDA and SQIVND (reference sequence). This CDR3 region has 15 residues. Trimming left V 5 bases short and J 1 base short, with 14 bases between. The CDR3 region is CASSPSPLLNYGYTF. Partial CDR3 DNA: TGTGCCAGTAGTCCAAGCCCCCTTCTTAACTATGGC.

In the case of this clone: The CDR3 is cut off 3 residues early in the read; its end comes from the germline J gene. The chain is built from TRBV5-1 and TRBJ2-3; 8 bases map to TRBD2. The germline gives CDR1 SGHRS, CDR2 YFSETQ. This CDR3 is 14 amino acids long. The CDR3 reads CASSLHLAGETQYF. CDR3 DNA, as far as it was read: TGCGCCAGCAGCTTACACCTAGCGGGTGAGACG.

Considering frequency, this clone is medium-sized. The read halts 3 residues ahead of the CDR3 end, with the missing end drawn from the germline J gene. The chain couples TRBV7-6 to TRBJ2-7; the D is unclear. Germline V gene sequence: CDR1 SGHVS, CDR2 FNYEAQ. Trimming stripped 5 bases from V and 5 bases from J, with 7 bases between. The CDR3 covers 11 residues. CDR3 bases read: TGTGCCAGCAGCCCAGGTGACGAG. This codes for CASSPGDE. The CDR3 as a whole reads CASSPGDEQYF.

Remarks on this clone: The sequenced fragment ends 3 residues before the CDR3 boundary, so the rest is inferred from the germline J gene. The chain employs TRBV7-8 and TRBJ1-2; D is undetermined. The CDR3 is made up of 15 amino acids. The germline V gene encodes CDR1 SGHVS and CDR2 FQNEAQ. The CDR3 region is CASSLGTSGSYDYTF. The part of the CDR3 DNA that was read is TGTGCCAGCAGCTTAGGGACTAGCGGGAGCTACGAC. The whole variable domain, filled in from reference TRBV7-8 and TRBJ1-2, reads GAGVSQSPRYKVAKRGQDVALRCDPISGHVSLFWYQQALGQGPEFLTYFQNEAQLDKSGLPSDRFFAERPEGSVSTLKIQRTQQEDSAVYLCASSLGTSGSYDYTFGSGTRLTVV.